This T cell receptor beta chain stems from a study of cytomegalovirus exposure and HLA in healthy donors (TCRdb year 2017). About the investigation overall: According to an earlier analysis of a few hundred of the donors, about 190 million T cells yielded 117 million unique TCR beta sequences and about 300 Gb of sequence data. An early release that covered about 600 HLA-typed donors contained 250 to 350 gigabases of sequencing data and 85 million to 100 million unique TCR sequences. The genetic ancestry cluster associated with self-reported Caucasian donors included over 65% of the roughly 410 genotyped donors. The study was designed to test whether signatures of past pathogen exposure could be identified by cataloging public T cell receptors. The T cell repertoires of around 730 subjects were profiled by immunosequencing and related to cytomegalovirus serostatus. In addition to the first cohort of 666 subjects, a separate validation cohort of over 90 different subjects was used. To predict cytomegalovirus infection status, the study combined high-throughput TCR immunosequencing, statistical association of individual TCRs with disease status, and machine learning. To study patterns of TCR occurrence, a later analysis re-analyzed previously published TCR beta repertoires from more than 550 donors and added high-resolution HLA genotyping. Rather than using new phenotypic data, the later analysis identified candidate immune exposures from TCR beta sequences and from how often those sequences occurred across donors. To decide whether each TCR beta V gene segment behaved as functional or pseudogenic, an earlier analysis of approximately 600 of the donors relied on high-throughput TCR beta sequencing. Donor age, sex, ethnicity and CMV serostatus were compiled together with the repertoire data. Genome-wide SNP genotypes for about 65% of the 666 donors were used in a later genetic analysis, which treated that subset as a discovery cohort. Every discovery cohort repertoire had been produced on one sequencing platform. HLA typing covered class I and class II loci at four-digit resolution. Typing coverage varied by locus: roughly 629-630 donors for A, B, C, DRB1 and DQB1; approximately 500 for DQA1; nearly 610 for DPA1; 400 to 480 for DPB1. A few DR-DQ haplotypes were treated as single units for association and clustering because of strong linkage in the cohort. Across some 400 genotyped donors of the cohort, an average of approximately 240,000 unique TCR beta nucleotide sequences per donor were sequenced, and approximately 19% of those sequences were non-productive.

What the study reported, not specific to this receptor: Specific HLA alleles were associated with some 15,000 TCR beta sequences at a false discovery rate of 0.05 in a later analysis. The authors suggested that the approach could potentially be extended to other disease states and immunological phenotypes. In both the original and validation cohorts, the classifier was reported to diagnose cytomegalovirus status with high specificity and sensitivity. In a later genetic analysis, fewer N-insertions in productive TCRs were reported among donors in an Asian-associated ancestry cluster than the roughly 700-donor mean. In a later analysis, several top co-occurrence clusters were reported to appear linked to parvovirus B19, influenza, CMV and Epstein-Barr virus. HLA typing was unavailable for some donors at each locus, so association tests used only the typed subset. Approximately 18 rarely observed V segments, including chromosome 9 orphons, were excluded from the earlier analysis of about 610 of the donors because counts were too low. A further reported finding was that TCR beta sequences accurately predicted the HLA-A and HLA-B alleles for most subjects in the first cohort. In a later analysis, TCR association rates were found to vary across HLA loci, with the most associated TCRs seen for DRB1 alleles and the fewest for HLA-C alleles. For the cohort, immune exposure information was limited to CMV serostatus. A few of the identified cytomegalovirus-associated TCR beta chains were confirmed in vitro to be specific for cytomegalovirus antigens. In a later analysis, HLA-associated TCR beta chains were found to be more clonally expanded and to have lower generation probabilities than equally common non-associated chains. Across donors, most TCR sequences were observed very rarely, whereas some public TCRs were present in many individuals. A cluster of highly shared sequence variants was judged likely to represent a technical artifact of the sequencing pipeline. The study gave a list of 150 to 200 TCR beta chains associated with cytomegalovirus. Some IMGT-functional V segments, including TRBV6-2 and TRBV6-3, could not be told apart with the 87-base-pair reads, so those segments were excluded. Correlated functional status among segregating V segments might be attributable to linkage disequilibrium, but an unknown experimental factor could not be ruled out. Broadly in line with IMGT annotations, most TCR beta V segments showed up in productive rearrangements about 87% or about 30% of the time in an earlier analysis of approximately 640 of the donors. A later genetic analysis associated a missense DCLRE1C variant with V-gene and J-gene trimming of TCR beta chains, and an independent cohort replicated the association. The presence/absence analyses assumed that sequencing depth was roughly uniform across donors, and that assumption may not be true. This cohort had only TCR beta chains sequenced, and the lack of alpha or paired-chain data limited which features could be detected. Strong co-occurrence of HLA alleles, especially DR and DQ, made assigning TCR associations to individual alleles difficult. A later analysis found that most CMV-associated TCR beta chains appeared HLA-restricted, with HLA associations seemingly driven largely by CMV exposure.

V lost 3 bases and J lost 8 bases; the stretch between them is 14 bases long. The CDR1 and CDR2 encoded by the germline V gene are SNHLY and FYNNEI. CDR3 length: 14 amino acids, cysteine to phenylalanine. Of all the DNA, just the CDR3 is kept, 42 bases in frame from base 1. Points on this clone: This receptor's antigen is unknown. Base quality data are lacking; no much larger clone is found one base away.

In total, more than 500 healthy bone marrow donors made up the cohort. At the time of sampling, all cohort members were nominally healthy, though unrecorded immune exposures were likely present. The donor tested CMV seropositive and was one of the 289 seropositive cohort members. Every donor gave a peripheral blood sample, and the peripheral blood mononuclear cells from that sample were used for TCR beta sequencing. Genomic DNA extraction from the blood cell samples was performed with the Qiagen DNeasy Blood Extraction Kit. The library came from the immunoSEQ multiplex PCR assay. For the multiplex PCR, a mixture combining 60 forward primers for TCR Vbeta segments and 13 reverse primers for TCR Jbeta segments was used. A multiplex PCR assay on genomic DNA amplified the CDR3 region of rearranged TCR beta genes. The amplified TCR beta libraries were sequenced on the Illumina HiSeq System as 87-base-pair reads. Under the source paper's analysis protocol: In a later analysis, around 80 million unique TCR beta chains were counted across the approximately 640 repertoires, and roughly 10 million of these chains were shared by at least two donors. A nearest-neighbor algorithm error-corrected the raw reads and collapsed the reads into unique sequences, merging closely related sequences to remove PCR and sequencing errors. V, D and J gene segments were assigned by aligning CDR3 sequences to IMGT reference sequences. For a sequence to be retained, a match of at least six nucleotides was required to both a V gene segment and a J gene segment. Rearrangements were called productive when the CDR3 lacked stop codons and stayed in frame with V and J; all others were non-productive. Following IMGT convention, CDR3 was defined as the stretch from the second conserved V-encoded cysteine up to the conserved J-encoded phenylalanine. In an earlier analysis of around 570 of the donors, sequences lacking an unambiguous match to a single V gene segment were excluded. In an earlier analysis of 587 of the donors, V segments were called functional above 56.7% productive rearrangements and were called segregating when the between-donor standard deviation exceeded 5%. A statistical classification framework was developed to diagnose cytomegalovirus status using the catalog of TCR beta chain sequences. V and J gene assignment, in a later analysis, came from comparing TCR nucleotide sequences with IMGT/GENE-DB human TR gene sequences. In a later analysis, CDR3 sequences and most-parsimonious VDJ recombination scenarios were assigned using the TCRdist pipeline. A later analysis defined each TCR beta chain by its CDR3 amino acid sequence plus V-gene family, and excluded reads lacking a unique V-gene family. In a later analysis, 450 to 600 highly shared, low-generation-probability nucleotide sequences were removed to address suspected cross-contamination and a sequencing artifact. In a later analysis, a clonal expansion index for each public chain was calculated from normalized within-repertoire ranks of inferred template counts. Generation probabilities in a later analysis came from a VDJ recombination model fitted to out-of-frame rearrangements, and those results were checked against IGoR. In a later analysis, hypergeometric tests were used to score TCR-TCR, TCR-HLA and TCR-CMV co-occurrence, with a repertoire-size bias correction applied to TCR pairs. A later analysis estimated false discovery rates by permuting HLA or CMV assignments 20 times. In a later analysis, co-occurring TCRs were grouped using DBSCAN, and TCRdist sequence similarity was added for clustering within HLA-allele-positive subsets. Co-occurrence clustering excluded repertoires with fewer than 30,000 or more than 120,000 public chains, plus five with anomalous nucleotide sharing. TCRdb carries this immuneACCESS record with in-frame sequences only. Its versions omit some clonotypes, under half of them owing to an unresolved V gene in the studies checked, with the rest unexplained. V and J calls and clone size are those listed in that table; D and trimming were worked out from the DNA. Recorded for this sample are about 150,000 clones; 76% of them occurred a single time. The top ten constitute about 1.7% of the sample.

The chain couples TRBV2 to TRBJ2-1; TRBD2 is a weak D gene call, 5 bases matching. The clonotype originates from a female donor in good health and CMV-seropositive. The sequenced sample consisted of PBMCs. The nucleotide sequence is TGTGCCAGCAGTGAGATGGGGAGTGGTTATGAGCAGTTCTTC. Translated, this is CASSEMGSGYEQFF.